The entry that follows covers one T cell receptor (beta chain) sequence. This clonotype was seen repeatedly, ten times or more. Its cognate antigen has yet to be identified. One base away there is no much larger clone; base qualities are not given. Only healthy Caucasian donors were included. The library was prepared using 5' RACE. Sequencer: Illumina HiSeq 2000. A universal primer binding site was introduced by template switching, and a unique molecular identifier was present in the final cDNA, enabling accurate counting of TCR cDNA molecules. Specific primers in the conserved constant-segment region were used to synthesize first-strand cDNA for the TCR alpha and beta chains. To control for contamination, every cDNA library carried two barcodes: a SMART-Mk sample barcode plus Illumina barcodes. Two successive PCR steps introduced TruSeq adapter sequences along with Illumina sample barcodes. Sequencing of the TCR alpha and beta cDNA libraries was done on the Illumina HiSeq platform using custom primers. The study's own analysis went as follows. MiGEC processed the raw reads to extract unique molecular identifiers, while MiXCR was used to determine the CDR3 positions. For each individual, recombination models were inferred using an EM algorithm with the repgenHMM and IGoR tools. The tcR package in R was used for shared clonotype analysis, with sharing normalized by the product of cloneset sizes. To study raw recombination without the effects of thymic and clonal selection, out-of-frame nonproductive sequences were analyzed. The public reads were reprocessed in TCRdb via fastp at Q25 and MiXCR, keeping in-frame beta chains. Merged by CDR3 protein, the rows form single entries marked with the most common genes and DNA. The V and J calls come from TCRdb's annotation, not from the publication. The sample table lists 1.5 million to 2 million distinct CDR3 sequences, 25% to 35% of them with a count of one. Of the sample, more than 0.25% is held by the ten largest clones.

This entry belongs to a study of identical twins (dated by TCRdb to about 2016). Broadly, across the study: To test whether fetal clonotypes persist, this study deep-sequenced TCR alpha and beta repertoires from monozygotic twins, from unrelated adults of various ages, and from cord blood. To rule out contamination, replicate twin experiments were performed at different times with different library preparation protocols. Points the paper makes about the study in general: A weaker excess of twin sharing was found in beta out-of-frame sequences because the signal-to-noise ratio was lowered by fewer shared sequences. Compared with coincidental sharing between unrelated individuals, an excess of low generation-probability sequences was observed among out-of-frame TCR alpha sequences shared between twins. Because the same donors could not be followed over many years, the conclusions depended on cross-sectional statistical analysis. Recombination models systematically underestimated out-of-frame TCR alpha sharing in monozygotic twins but agreed with sharing between unrelated individuals. Invariant T cells such as MAIT and iNKT could partly confound zero-insertion analyses, though diverse VJ usage argued against this for most clonotypes. Fewer insertions were carried by abundant cord blood beta clonotypes, a similar but weaker trend appeared in young adult naive repertoires, and no such trend appeared in memory repertoires.

Material for sequencing was cord blood. The sequence derives from a newborn girl in good health.

The DNA sequence is given as TGTGCCAGCAGTTCCCAGGGGGGGCCCGTAGATACGCAGTATTTT. Its product reads: CASSSQGGPVDTQYF. Rearrangement joined TRBV12-3 or TRBV12-4 to TRBJ2-3; the D segment is perhaps TRBD1 or TRBD2, each sharing 7 matched bases. Reading from cysteine to phenylalanine, the CDR3 counts 15 amino acids. CDR3 DNA only is kept here, 45 bases in frame from base 1. The V and J ends are trimmed by 4 bases and 5 bases, leaving 16 bases between them.